These 18 T cell receptor beta chains were all obtained from the same sample, sequenced in a study of shared clonotypes between healthy human individuals. Generated by immunoSEQ multiplex PCR, the TCRdb table keeps only in-frame clones and is missing some. The sample gives under 1,100,000 clones, roughly 70% of which show up once; around 1.4% is in the top ten. The material sequenced was memory CD4+ T cells sorted from blood. Subset in this sample: CD45RA-negative fraction. These TCRs come from a man younger than 30 in good health.

The chain couples TRBV4-1 to TRBJ1-5; D is unclear. Deletions cut 0 bases from V and 3 bases from J, with 9 bases between. This CDR3 contains 15 residues. CDR1 and CDR2 from the germline V gene are MGHRA and YSYEKL. In DNA form, the CDR3 reads TGCGCCAGCAGCCAAGATTGGGGAGACAATCAGCCCCAGCATTTT. It translates to CASSQDWGDNQPQHF.

The chain links TRBV10-1 to TRBJ2-7; 8 bases match TRBD2. The CDR3 contains 14 residues. V lost 4 bases, J lost 7 bases, and 9 bases stayed unmatched. The germline gives CDR1 WNHNN, CDR2 SYGVQD (reference sequence). The CDR3 reads CASSVRAGAGEQYF. DNA of the CDR3: TGCGCCAGCAGTGTCCGAGCGGGAGCGGGGGAGCAGTACTTC.

The chain is built from TRBV7-8 and TRBJ1-3; D unclear. The germline V gene encodes CDR1 SGHVS and CDR2 FQNEAQ. The CDR3 is 13 residues long. Trimming pared 5 bases from V and 0 bases from J, leaving 5 bases between. The CDR3 protein is CASSLNSGNTIYF. The CDR3 bases are TGTGCCAGCAGCCTCAACTCTGGAAACACCATATATTTT.

J is TRBJ2-7 and V is TRBV5-1; 12 positions agree with TRBD2. This CDR3 has 19 residues. Germline loops: CDR1 SGHRS, CDR2 YFSETQ. J was trimmed by 0 bases and V by 2 bases; bases with no gene match: 12. The CDR3 nucleotides read TGCGCCAGCAGCTTAGGACTAGCGGGACAAGACCTTCCCTCCTACGAGCAGTACTTC. Its translation: CASSLGLAGQDLPSYEQYF.

The chain couples TRBV30 to TRBJ1-5, with 10 positions matching TRBD1. The CDR3 runs to 14 residues. Germline CDR1 is GTSNPN and CDR2 is SVGIG (reference sequence). V was pared by 3 bases and J by 6 bases, with 5 bases of the junction left unmatched. CDR3 sequence reads: CAWSRDRGVQPQHF. CDR3 DNA sequence: TGTGCCTGGAGCCGGGACAGGGGTGTTCAGCCCCAGCATTTT.

This sequence joins TRBV19 and TRBJ2-2; D is perhaps TRBD1 (5 bases). In germline, CDR1 is LNHDA, CDR2 SQIVND (reference sequence). V was clipped by 1 base and J by 6 bases, with 15 bases between them. The CDR3 loop spans 16 amino acids. This chain's CDR3 is CASSIGPQGGSGELFF. CDR3 DNA: TGTGCCAGTAGTATAGGCCCCCAGGGTGGATCCGGGGAGCTGTTTTTT.

The V and J genes are TRBV6-1 and TRBJ1-2; D remains unclear. Germline assignment: CDR1 MNHNS and CDR2 SASEGT. The CDR3 has 15 residues. Trimming cost V 7 bases and J 4 bases, with 19 bases left between them. The CDR3 bases are TGTGCCAGCATGATTGGTACAGATCTCTTCTATGGCTACACCTTC. It codes for CASMIGTDLFYGYTF.

This clone was seen only a few times. J is TRBJ2-5 and V is TRBV18; D not certain. This CDR3 has 16 amino acids. Germline CDR1 and CDR2: KGHSH and LQKENI. Trimming took off 0 bases at V and 2 bases at J, with 13 bases between the two ends. The CDR3 DNA follows: TGTGCCAGCTCACCACCGAACAAGGGATCTCAAGAGACCCAGTACTTC. It is translated as CASSPPNKGSQETQYF. Full variable domain (missing parts from reference TRBV18 and TRBJ2-5): NAGVMQNPRHLVRRRGQEARLRCSPMKGHSHVYWYRQLPEEGLKFMVYLQKENIIDESGMPKERFSAEFPKEGPSILRIQQVVRGDSAAYFCASSPPNKGSQETQYFGPGTRLLVL.

Comments on this clone: One end of the junction does not line up with germline, which may come from a read error. The CDR3 DNA sequence: TGTGCTAGCAGCCCTGGTGAAGGCTATGGCTACACCTTC. Translating gives CASSPGEGYGYTF. The rearrangement uses TRBV7-7 and TRBJ1-2; D not certain. The CDR3 consists of 13 residues. From germline, CDR1 is SSHAT and CDR2 FNYEAQ (reference sequence).

The rearrangement uses TRBV6-5 and TRBJ2-7; no clear D gene. The CDR3 covers 14 residues. Germline loops: CDR1 MNHEY, CDR2 SVGAGI. V was shortened by 4 bases and J by 5 bases, with 15 bases between the two germline ends. The CDR3 coding sequence is TGTGCCAGCAGTTTAGTACAGTCGCGAAACGAGCAGTACTTC. The encoded protein is CASSLVQSRNEQYF.

V and J are TRBV29-1 and TRBJ2-3; tentatively, D is TRBD1 or TRBD2 (5 bases each). Germline CDR1 is SQVTM and CDR2 is ANQGSEA. The CDR3 consists of 14 residues. The V and J ends lost 6 bases and 5 bases respectively, with 18 bases between them. CDR3 sequence: CSVELGGTGDTQYF. The DNA of the CDR3 is TGCAGCGTCGAACTTGGGGGTACTGGAGATACGCAGTATTTT.

The chain uses TRBV19 and TRBJ2-2; D is unresolved. Per the germline V gene, CDR1 is LNHDA and CDR2 is SQIVND (reference sequence). V was shortened by 10 bases and J by 3 bases, with 12 bases between the two germline ends. The CDR3 runs to 13 residues. The chain's CDR3 is CATGRQYTGELFF. The CDR3 nucleotides read TGTGCCACCGGCCGGCAGTACACCGGGGAGCTGTTTTTT.

J is TRBJ2-7 and V is TRBV5-6; no firm D call. The germline V gene encodes CDR1 SGHDT and CDR2 YYEEEE. Trimming removed 2 bases from V and 5 bases from J, with 14 bases in between. There are 14 residues in the CDR3. The CDR3 region has the DNA TGTGCCAGCAGCTTACAAGGGATCAACCACGAGCAGTACTTC. As protein: CASSLQGINHEQYF.

The J gene is TRBJ1-1, the V gene TRBV11-2; the D gene is possibly TRBD1 (6 bases). Germline loops: CDR1 SGHAT, CDR2 FQNNGV. V lost 6 bases and J lost 3, with 17 bases in between. The CDR3 is 15 amino acids. This CDR3 reads CASRRGAGLDTEAFF. The CDR3 bases are TGTGCCAGCAGACGGGGGGCCGGCCTCGACACTGAAGCTTTCTTT.

This chain connects TRBV2 to TRBJ2-5; 8 nucleotides align to TRBD2. Trimming cost V 4 bases and J 4 bases; bases outside gene matches: 8. Germline V gene sequence: CDR1 SNHLY, CDR2 FYNNEI. The CDR3 runs 15 residues. DNA for the CDR3: TGTGCCAGCAGTGTAATAAGCGGGAGCGGAGAGACCCAGTACTTC. It yields the protein CASSVISGSGETQYF. Using reference TRBV2 and TRBJ2-5 for the parts outside the CDR3, the full variable domain is EPEVTQTPSHQVTQMGQEVILRCVPISNHLYFYWYRQILGQKVEFLVSFYNNEISEKSEIFDDQFSVERPDGSNFTLKIRSTKLEDSAMYFCASSVISGSGETQYFGPGTRLLVL.

This clone has a handful of counts. The chain links TRBV5-6 to TRBJ2-7; D is perhaps TRBD1 (5 bases). The CDR3 sequence is 14 residues long. The germline V gene encodes CDR1 SGHDT and CDR2 YYEEEE. V was pared by 0 bases and J by 5 bases, with 12 bases between. The CDR3 DNA reads TGTGCCAGCAGCTTGGTTAGGGGTTCAGACGAGCAGTACTTC. It yields the protein CASSLVRGSDEQYF.

There are a few counts of this clone. V gene TRBV4-2 combines with J gene TRBJ1-2; D remains unclear. CDR3 length: 15 residues. V was clipped by 0 bases and J by 8 bases, with 16 bases between them. Germline V gene sequence: CDR1 LGHNA, CDR2 YNFKEQ. CDR3 amino acids: CASSQDPAGRGGYTF. CDR3 coding DNA: TGTGCCAGCAGCCAAGATCCCGCGGGTAGAGGCGGCTACACCTTC.

This clone was counted once. The V gene is TRBV5-4, the J gene TRBJ1-3; unclear D gene. There are 13 residues in the CDR3. Trimming shortened V by 4 bases and J by 4 bases, and 9 bases separated the two germline ends. Germline loops: CDR1 SGHNT, CDR2 YYREEE (reference sequence). The CDR3 is CASSQRAGNTIYF. As DNA, the CDR3 is TGTGCCAGCAGCCAGAGAGCCGGAAACACCATATATTTT.